This TCR beta chain was identified in a study of metastatic and nonmetastatic thyroid tumors. Study details: The comparison covered peripheral blood and tumor or nodule tissue in malignant and benign thyroid patients.

Under the authors' procedure: Researchers built a distant-metastasis classifier for papillary thyroid cancer that drew on CDR3 differences across clinicopathological groups. TCRdb re-clonotyped the PCR reads through MiXCR. V and J calls and clone size were set by TCRdb, not the authors. The table records about 34,000 clones, approximately 17% of them present only once. Before thyroid surgery, none of the patients had received any treatment. Germline V gene sequence: CDR1 PRHDT, CDR2 FYEKMQ (reference sequence). V trimming: 2 bases; J trimming: 5 bases; junction bases outside the gene matches: 14. The CDR3 runs 17 residues. Overall study results and limits: It was reported that TCR beta diversity was significantly higher in malignant thyroid tumors than benign nodules, in blood and tumor.

Regarding this clone: Its specificity is unknown.

Sequences were obtained from blood. The source is a female donor with papillary thyroid cancer or a benign thyroid nodule (not recorded which). Some clones in this sample may be carry-over from other donors' samples. The V gene is TRBV13, the J gene TRBJ2-7; TRBD2 matches 8 bases. The CDR3 DNA reads as TGTGCCAGCAGCTTATCCGCCGGGACTAGAAGTCTCCACGAGCAGTACTTC. Its translation is CASSLSAGTRSLHEQYF.